Listed below are T cell receptor beta chains from one sample, sequenced in a study of lymphopenia after photon versus proton radiotherapy. Some clones are missing from TCRdb's copy, which holds only in-frame ones; the method was immunoSEQ multiplex PCR. The data hold about 45,000 clones, with roughly 87% observed a single time. Sequencing was performed on peripheral blood, taken from a patient treated with photon-based radiotherapy. These receptors originate from a middle-aged man with gastric cancer. CDR3s include the opening cysteine and the closing phenylalanine or tryptophan.

>TRBJ1-2|TRBV6-1
CASRGQGAGYGYTF
>TRBJ1-1|TRBV19
CASSIGRPNTEAFF
>TRBJ2-5|TRBV4-3
CASSQDLGREETQYF
>TRBJ1-3|TRBV4-2
CASSQAGGRGNTIYF
>TRBJ2-7|TRBV29-1
CSGTGTGSYEQYF
>TRBJ2-1|TRBV5-1
CASSLVPSQSSYNEQFF
>TRBJ2-5|TRBV28
CASSFPPGRIETQYF
>TRBJ2-7|TRBV4-1
CASSLGKGTAEQYF
>TRBJ1-2|TRBV6-6
CASSPERGYGYTF
>TRBJ2-5|TRBV11-3
CASSSRGTGQETQYF
>TRBJ1-5|TRBV19
CATRGDGLRGVQPQHF
>TRBJ2-7|TRBV7-2
CASSLGTGFSYEQYF
>TRBJ1-6|TRBV11-1
CASSFRGNNSPLHF
>TRBJ1-1|TRBV6-6
CASSKGTAATEAFF
>TRBJ2-7|TRBV7-9
CASSPTGGGDYEQYF
>TRBJ2-5|TRBV7-2
CASSFGRGQETQYF
>TRBJ2-3|TRBV5-1
CASSLGDTQYF
>TRBJ2-5|TRBV5-6
CASSLGQAQETQYF
>TRBJ2-5|TRBV11-2
CASSPWVAGEETQYF
>TRBJ1-4|TRBV29-1
CSVSDRGREKLFF
>TRBJ2-6|TRBV5-8
CASSLDLNSGANVLTF
>TRBJ2-5|TRBV20-1
CSARPQETQYF